Shown below are 11 T cell receptor beta chains from a single sample sequenced in a study of T cell changes during pregnancy in multiple sclerosis. Here immunoSEQ multiplex PCR was the method, and the copy in TCRdb shows in-frame clones only, minus some. The table shows around 30,000 clones, with roughly 90% occurring only once. The source was CD8+ T cells from peripheral blood mononuclear cells, collected in the first trimester of pregnancy. The origin of the receptors is a female donor with multiple sclerosis, enrolled in a pregnancy study.

The chain employs TRBV4-3 and TRBJ1-2, with D possibly TRBD1 on 6 matching bases. Germline loops: CDR1 LGHNA, CDR2 YSLEER. V dropped 3 bases and J dropped 4 bases, with 15 bases sitting between them. The CDR3 covers 15 residues. The CDR3 loop is CASSQARTGSYGYTF. DNA of the CDR3: TGCGCCAGCAGCCAGGCGCGTACAGGGAGCTATGGCTACACCTTC.

This sequence joins TRBV27 and TRBJ1-2; TRBD1 matches at 7 bases. The CDR3 length is 15 residues. Losses at the gene ends were 0 bases for V and 4 bases for J; bases not matched to a gene: 5. Per germline, CDR1 MNHEY and CDR2 SMNVEV (reference sequence). The CDR3 nucleotides read TGTGCCAGCAGTTTATCGAAGGGGGCGGGCTATGGCTACACCTTC. This translates into CASSLSKGAGYGYTF.

This clone is a singleton in its sample. This chain uses TRBV4-3 with TRBJ2-7; D remains ambiguous. V shed 1 base and J shed 3 bases, with 16 bases lying between them. Per germline, CDR1 LGHNA and CDR2 YSLEER. This CDR3 is built from 16 residues. The CDR3 reads CASSQAREIGVYEQYF. In DNA form, the CDR3 reads TGCGCCAGCAGCCAAGCTCGTGAGATCGGAGTCTACGAGCAGTACTTC.

The J gene is TRBJ2-1, the V gene TRBV30, with D perhaps matching TRBD1 (6 bases). The CDR3 totals 17 residues. Trimming took off 3 bases at V and 0 bases at J, with 18 bases between the two ends. In germline, CDR1 is GTSNPN, CDR2 SVGIG (reference sequence). As DNA, the CDR3 is TGTGCCTGGAGCCAAAAGATGGGACACCTCTCCTACAATGAGCAGTTCTTC. Translation: CAWSQKMGHLSYNEQFF.

The chain recombines TRBV4-3 with TRBJ1-2, with D perhaps TRBD1 (5 bases). The CDR3 is made up of 16 amino acids. V was cut by 0 bases and J by 5 bases, with 16 bases left in between. CDR1 is LGHNA, CDR2 YSLEER, per germline. The CDR3 nucleotides are TGCGCCAGCAGCCAAGAGAGGGAGGGGTTAGGGTATGGCTACACCTTC. Translation: CASSQEREGLGYGYTF.

The CDR3 loop reads CASSSIRQGGNEKLFF. The CDR3 bases are TGTGCCAGCAGCTCGATTCGACAGGGAGGTAATGAAAAACTGTTTTTT. The V call is TRBV7-3, the J call TRBJ1-4, with TRBD1 matching over 7 bases. V lost 4 bases and J lost 4; bases outside the gene matches: 9. Per germline, CDR1 SGHTA and CDR2 FQGTGA. This CDR3 is 16 amino acids long.

The genes are TRBV6-1 and TRBJ2-6; 9 bases agree with TRBD1. The CDR3 has 15 residues. J was trimmed by 0 bases and V by 10 bases; bases with no gene match: 4. Germline CDR1 and CDR2: MNHNS and SASEGT. The CDR3 sequence is CATGQGSSGANVLTF. CDR3 in DNA: TGTGCCACCGGACAGGGGTCCTCTGGGGCCAACGTCCTGACTTTC.

The genes are TRBV9 and TRBJ2-1, with TRBD2 as a possible D gene (6 bases). Germline-derived CDR1 and CDR2 are SGDLS and YYNGEE. CDR3 length: 14 amino acids. Trimming pared 2 bases from V and 5 bases from J, leaving 11 bases between. The CDR3 DNA follows: TGTGCCAGCAGCGTCGACACGGGAGACAATGAGCAGTTCTTC. It codes for CASSVDTGDNEQFF.

The chain carries TRBV7-9 and TRBJ1-1; 8 bases agree with TRBD1. Unmatched junction bases numbered 12, after V lost 5 bases and J lost 4 bases. Germline values: CDR1 SEHNR, CDR2 FQNEAQ (reference sequence). This CDR3 region has 16 residues. CDR3 DNA: TGTGCCAGCAGCCCCGGGACAGGACTTGATTTCACTGAAGCTTTCTTT. Its protein product is CASSPGTGLDFTEAFF.

V gene TRBV5-6 combines with J gene TRBJ2-2; D possibly corresponds to TRBD2 (6 bases). Per germline, CDR1 SGHDT and CDR2 YYEEEE. The CDR3 runs 16 residues. V was shortened by 2 bases and J by 1 base, with 12 bases between the two germline ends. CDR3 bases: TGTGCCAGCAGCTTAGAAAACGGGGGGAACACCGGGGAGCTGTTTTTT. It encodes CASSLENGGNTGELFF.

This chain uses TRBV7-3 with TRBJ2-3; 11 nucleotides match TRBD2. The germline CDR1 and CDR2 sequences are SGHTA and FQGTGA. The CDR3 length is 16 residues. J lost 2 bases, V lost 5 bases, and 6 bases had no gene match. The CDR3 spells CASSALAGGHTDTQYF. The DNA for the CDR3 is TGTGCCAGCAGCGCCCTAGCGGGGGGTCACACAGATACGCAGTATTTT.